The 10 T cell receptor beta chains below were found in one sample sequenced in a study of Ad26.COV2.S vaccination and SARS-CoV-2 variants. Noted treatment: some 20 received Ad26.COV2.S at low or high dose, single or two shots; 5 received placebo; per-sample allocation not given. All samples were drawn on day 63, counting from the first vaccine or placebo injection. Only in-frame clones appear in the TCRdb table, and some are missing; sequencing was by immunoSEQ multiplex PCR. The top ten clones hold about 8% of a sample with approximately 400,000 clones, about four fifths of them seen once. The sample consisted of peripheral blood, taken in a trial of Ad26.COV2.S vaccine versus placebo. Receptors originate from a person aged 18 to 65 who received the Ad26.COV2.S COVID-19 vaccine or a placebo.

The rearrangement links TRBV28 to TRBJ1-5; 9 bases align to TRBD1. This CDR3 has 16 residues. V lost 5 bases to trimming and J lost 4 bases; unmatched junction nucleotides: 9. Germline loops: CDR1 MDHEN, CDR2 SYDVKM. The CDR3 sequence: CASSNPGQGQNQPQHF. For the CDR3, the DNA is TGTGCCAGCAGTAACCCGGGACAGGGACAAAATCAGCCCCAGCATTTT.

This clone came up a few times. This rearrangement joins TRBV7-2 to TRBJ1-5, with 7 bases identical to TRBD1. Germline loops: CDR1 SGHTA, CDR2 FQGNSA. The trim removed 4 bases at V and 2 bases at J, leaving 2 bases unmatched. The CDR3 has 14 amino acids. Written as DNA, the CDR3 is TGTGCCAGCAGCTCTCAGGGGGGCAATCAGCCCCAGCATTTT. Encoded protein: CASSSQGGNQPQHF.

J is TRBJ2-1 and V is TRBV7-6; 15 nucleotides match TRBD2. The ends lost 5 bases at V and 2 bases at J; junction bases unmatched: 7. Germline-derived CDR1 and CDR2 are SGHVS and FNYEAQ. CDR3 length: 18 residues. The CDR3 region is CASSPRTSGRAAYNEQFF. The CDR3 region has the DNA TGTGCCAGCAGCCCGAGGACTAGCGGGAGGGCCGCCTACAATGAGCAGTTCTTC. Variable domain in full (rest from reference TRBV7-6 and TRBJ2-1): GAGVSQSPRYKVTKRGQDVALRCDPISGHVSLYWYRQALGQGPEFLTYFNYEAQQDKSGLPNDRFSAERPEGSISTLTIQRTEQRDSAMYRCASSPRTSGRAAYNEQFFGPGTRLTVL.

This clone was observed a handful of times. The chain is built from TRBV12-5 and TRBJ1-1; the D is unclear. The CDR3 runs to 13 residues. Germline values: CDR1 LGHNT, CDR2 FRNRAP. Trimming took off 6 bases at V and 6 bases at J, with 14 bases between the two ends. CDR3 loop: CASGPRTAAEAFF. The CDR3 DNA reads as TGTGCTAGTGGCCCCCGAACGGCCGCTGAAGCTTTCTTT. Looking up the rest from reference TRBV12-5 and TRBJ1-1 gives the full variable domain: DARVTQTPRHKVTEMGQEVTMRCQPILGHNTVFWYRQTMMQGLELLAYFRNRAPLDDSGMPKDRFSAEMPDATLATLKIQPSEPRDSAVYFCASGPRTAAEAFFGQGTRLTVV.

This chain joins TRBV7-2 and TRBJ2-2; D ambiguous. This CDR3 is built from 14 residues. Deletions cut 0 bases from V and 7 bases from J, with 9 bases between. Germline V CDR1 and CDR2: SGHTA, FQGNSA. The CDR3 sequence is CASSLAPGIGELFF. CDR3 coding DNA: TGTGCCAGCAGCTTAGCCCCAGGAATCGGGGAGCTGTTTTTT. Combining the CDR3 with reference TRBV7-2 and TRBJ2-2 gives the whole variable domain GAGVSQSPSNKVTEKGKDVELRCDPISGHTALYWYRQSLGQGLEFLIYFQGNSAPDKSGLPSDRFSAERTGGSVSTLTIQRTQQEDSAVYLCASSLAPGIGELFFGEGSRLTVL.

The chain joins TRBV5-1 to TRBJ1-6, with D unclear. The V end lost 5 bases, the J end lost 6 bases, and 9 bases lay between the germline ends. CDR3 length: 13 amino acids. CDR1 and CDR2 (germline): SGHRS, YFSETQ. The CDR3, as DNA: TGCGCCAGCAGTCAGGACCCTAATTCACCCCTCCACTTT. Its protein product is CASSQDPNSPLHF.

V is TRBV5-6 and J is TRBJ2-2; D perhaps matches TRBD2 (7 bases). The germline V and J ends were trimmed by 1 base and 10 bases, with 14 bases remaining between them. Germline V gene data show CDR1 as SGHDT and CDR2 as YYEEEE. This CDR3 is 14 amino acids long. CDR3 in DNA: TGTGCCAGCAGCTTGTTGGGGGGGCCGGAGGAGCTGTTTTTT. It is translated as CASSLLGGPEELFF. Together with reference TRBV5-6 and TRBJ2-2, the CDR3 gives the full variable domain: DAGVTQSPTHLIKTRGQQVTLRCSPKSGHDTVSWYQQALGQGPQFIFQYYEEEERQRGNFPDRFSGHQFPNYSSELNVNALLLGDSALYLCASSLLGGPEELFFGEGSRLTVL.

The chain couples TRBV5-1 to TRBJ2-7; 7 bases align to TRBD2. V was clipped by 0 bases and J by 1 base; unmatched bases: 7. The CDR3 consists of 16 residues. Germline V gives CDR1 SGHRS, CDR2 YFSETQ. The CDR3 DNA reads TGCGCCAGCAGCTTGGCCCTCGGGGGGATATCCTACGAGCAGTACTTC. This translates into CASSLALGGISYEQYF.

The J gene is TRBJ1-1, the V gene TRBV29-1; 10 bases align to TRBD1. Germline V gene data show CDR1 as SQVTM and CDR2 as ANQGSEA. With 3 bases clipped from V and 5 bases from J, the junction kept 3 bases outside the gene matches. The CDR3 covers 13 residues. This CDR3 is CSVEDRGGTEAFF. CDR3 DNA: TGCAGCGTTGAGGACAGGGGGGGGACTGAAGCTTTCTTT.

The chain is built from TRBV7-9 and TRBJ1-2, with TRBD1 matching 10 bases. The germline CDR1 and CDR2 sequences are SEHNR and FQNEAQ (reference sequence). This CDR3 comprises 15 residues. The junction had 7 bases not matched to a gene; V was cut back by 5 bases and J by 4 bases. In DNA, the CDR3 is TGTGCCAGCAGCCGGACAGGGGGAAAGTCCTATGGCTACACCTTC. It specifies CASSRTGGKSYGYTF.